Listed below are T cell receptor beta chains from one sample, sequenced in a study of cytomegalovirus exposure and HLA in healthy donors. TCRdb's table, derived via immunoSEQ multiplex PCR, lists solely in-frame clones and lacks some. The sample consists of some 110,000 clones, 65% to 75% of them appearing once. The sample taken for sequencing was PBMCs. These receptors originate from a woman in her forties or fifties in good health and CMV-seropositive. Each CDR3 is given with its conserved first and last residue. A D gene is named only where the DNA matches it firmly. For some rows the clone size is stated as once, few or many, or as a class when expanded; others skip it.

V	size	J	D	CDR3	DNA
TRBV5-1	-	TRBJ1-2	-	CASSSLQGDYGYTF	TGCGCCAGCAGCTCACTACAGGGTGACTATGGCTACACCTTC
TRBV7-6	-	TRBJ2-7	-	CASSAFSTKTDEQYF	TGTGCCAGCAGCGCTTTTTCGACCAAAACAGACGAGCAGTACTTC
TRBV11-2	few	TRBJ1-5	TRBD1	CASSLDLGQGGYQPQHF	TGTGCCAGCAGCTTAGATTTAGGACAGGGGGGATATCAGCCCCAGCATTTT
TRBV4-1	-	TRBJ2-7	TRBD2	CASSQEPGGVNEQYF	TGCGCCAGCAGCCAAGAACCGGGAGGGGTTAACGAGCAGTACTTC
TRBV18	-	TRBJ1-2	-	CASSPLSQDGYTF	TGTGCCAGCTCACCCCTATCACAGGACGGCTACACCTTC
TRBV28	-	TRBJ1-1	-	CASSSQQGTKAFF	TGTGCCAGCAGTTCCCAGCAGGGGACAAAAGCTTTCTTT
TRBV2	-	TRBJ2-3	-	CASSLDTRRGTDTQYF	TGTGCCAGCAGCCTAGATACCCGAAGAGGCACAGATACGCAGTATTTT
TRBV5-4	-	TRBJ1-2	TRBD1	CASSPTGQGVRGYTF	TGTGCCAGCAGCCCCACGGGACAGGGGGTAAGGGGCTACACCTTC
TRBV5-4	-	TRBJ2-1	-	CASSSGGTNNEQFF	TGTGCCAGCAGCTCAGGGGGGACAAACAATGAGCAGTTCTTC
TRBV5-4	-	TRBJ2-5	TRBD2	CASSLGVAGVQETQYF	TGTGCCAGCAGCTTGGGGGTAGCGGGTGTTCAAGAGACCCAGTACTTC
TRBV19	few	TRBJ1-5	TRBD1	CASSPQGQGSLNQPQHF	TGTGCCAGTAGTCCCCAAGGACAGGGTTCCTTAAATCAGCCCCAGCATTTT
TRBV25-1	-	TRBJ1-4	-	CASSELKWGGGSTEKLFF	TGTGCCAGCAGTGAATTGAAATGGGGGGGTGGTTCAACTGAAAAACTGTTTTTT
TRBV28	-	TRBJ1-1	-	CASRQDQNTEAFF	TGTGCCAGCAGACAAGATCAAAACACTGAAGCTTTCTTT
TRBV10-1	few	TRBJ2-2	-	CASSENLWAANTGELFF	TGCGCCAGCAGTGAGAACTTATGGGCAGCGAACACCGGGGAGCTGTTTTTT
TRBV18	-	TRBJ1-4	-	CASSSGAYNEKLFF	TGTGCCAGCTCGTCAGGCGCCTATAATGAAAAACTGTTTTTT
TRBV2	-	TRBJ1-5	TRBD1	CASSDGQGGQPQHF	TGTGCCAGCAGTGATGGACAGGGGGGTCAGCCCCAGCATTTT
TRBV9	-	TRBJ1-2	-	CASSRGGGYTF	TGTGCCAGCAGCCGGGGTGGAGGCTACACCTTC
TRBV28	-	TRBJ2-7	-	CASSSGRGRPYEQYF	TGTGCCAGCAGCTCTGGACGGGGTAGGCCCTACGAGCAGTACTTC
TRBV30	-	TRBJ1-1	-	CAWSRLSEAFF	TGTGCCTGGAGTCGACTGAGTGAAGCTTTCTTT
TRBV28	-	TRBJ2-5	TRBD1	CASKPTGGREETQYF	TGTGCCAGCAAACCAACAGGGGGCAGGGAAGAGACCCAGTACTTC
TRBV5-1	-	TRBJ2-5	-	CASSLDGIGVRETQYF	TGCGCCAGCAGCTTGGATGGTATAGGGGTGAGGGAGACCCAGTACTTC
TRBV19	-	TRBJ1-5	TRBD1	CASSIATGFSNQPQHF	TGTGCCAGTAGTATCGCGACAGGGTTTAGCAATCAGCCCCAGCATTTT
TRBV11-3	-	TRBJ2-5	-	CASSFNNQETQYF	TGTGCCAGCAGCTTCAACAATCAAGAGACCCAGTACTTC
TRBV6-5	-	TRBJ2-7	TRBD2	CASSLTSGDLYEQYF	TGTGCCAGCAGTCTGACTAGCGGAGACCTCTACGAGCAGTACTTC
TRBV5-1	-	TRBJ2-7	TRBD2	CASSLLAGSIYEQYF	TGCGCCAGCAGCTTACTAGCGGGATCTATCTACGAGCAGTACTTC
TRBV15	few	TRBJ2-1	TRBD2	CATRGLANEQFF	TGTGCCACCAGAGGACTAGCCAATGAGCAGTTCTTC
TRBV5-6	-	TRBJ1-4	-	CASTLNGGANEKLFF	TGTGCCAGCACCTTGAACGGAGGAGCTAATGAAAAACTGTTTTTT
TRBV6-5	few	TRBJ2-1	TRBD2	CASSFNPASGVYEQFF	TGTGCCAGCAGTTTCAATCCGGCTAGCGGGGTATATGAGCAGTTCTTC
TRBV18	-	TRBJ1-1	-	CASSPGSGPFFFF	TGTGCCAGCTCACCGGGGAGTGGACCTTTCTTTTTCTTT
TRBV5-4	-	TRBJ2-1	TRBD2	CASSSPLAGGRSSYNEQFF	TGTGCCAGCAGCTCACCACTAGCGGGGGGGCGGTCTTCCTACAATGAGCAGTTCTTC
TRBV7-8	few	TRBJ2-2	TRBD2	CASSLYRLAGGELFF	TGTGCCAGCAGCCTATACCGACTAGCGGGCGGGGAGCTGTTTTTT
TRBV5-1	-	TRBJ1-1	-	CASSASGENTEAFF	TGCGCCAGCAGCGCCTCCGGGGAGAACACTGAAGCTTTCTTT
TRBV4-2	-	TRBJ2-7	TRBD2	CASSQTSGGRGEQYF	TGTGCCAGCAGCCAAACTAGCGGAGGGCGAGGCGAACAGTACTTC
TRBV19	-	TRBJ2-5	TRBD2	CASSFVYEASGGEGETQYF	TGTGCCAGTAGTTTCGTATATGAGGCTAGCGGGGGGGAGGGGGAGACCCAGTACTTC
TRBV5-6	once	TRBJ2-7	TRBD2	CASSLASGTYEQYF	TGTGCCAGCAGCTTGGCCAGCGGGACCTACGAGCAGTACTTC
TRBV7-9	few	TRBJ1-1	TRBD1	CASSLSSGGLEAFF	TGTGCCAGCAGCCTTTCGTCAGGGGGCCTTGAAGCTTTCTTT
TRBV20-1	-	TRBJ2-4	-	CSAISWGEAYF	TGCAGTGCTATTTCATGGGGGGAGGCGTACTTC
TRBV6-1	-	TRBJ1-1	TRBD1	CASVGQGAQNTEAFF	TGTGCCAGTGTTGGACAGGGGGCCCAGAACACTGAAGCTTTCTTT
TRBV13	-	TRBJ1-2	TRBD1	CASSLRDRTGYGYTF	TGTGCCAGCAGCTTACGGGACAGGACTGGCTATGGCTACACCTTC
TRBV27	-	TRBJ1-5	-	CASSPSRGQPQHF	TGTGCCAGCAGTCCCTCGAGAGGGCAGCCCCAGCATTTT
TRBV7-3	-	TRBJ1-1	TRBD1	CASSTTGGPGTEAFF	TGTGCCAGCAGCACAACAGGGGGCCCGGGCACTGAAGCTTTCTTT
TRBV7-2	-	TRBJ2-5	-	CASSLLRGSEETQYF	TGTGCCAGCAGCTTACTCAGGGGCTCTGAAGAGACCCAGTACTTC
TRBV6-6	-	TRBJ2-2	-	CASKPPAGELFF	TGTGCCAGCAAACCGCCAGCCGGGGAGCTGTTTTTT
TRBV20-1	-	TRBJ1-1	-	CSALGQKEAFF	TGCAGTGCTCTTGGACAGAAGGAAGCTTTCTTT
TRBV14	-	TRBJ2-1	TRBD1	CASSQGRGTFDEQFF	TGTGCCAGCAGCCAAGGCAGGGGGACCTTCGATGAGCAGTTCTTC
TRBV18	-	TRBJ2-7	-	CASSPDRLSYEQYF	TGTGCCAGCTCACCTGACAGGTTAAGCTACGAGCAGTACTTC
TRBV28	few	TRBJ1-5	-	CASSFGRIGGGVGLNQPQHF	TGTGCCAGCAGTTTTGGGAGGATCGGGGGGGGCGTAGGCCTCAATCAGCCCCAGCATTTT
TRBV6-1	-	TRBJ1-1	-	CASSEVLSREAFF	TGTGCCAGCAGTGAAGTCTTGTCCCGTGAAGCTTTCTTT
TRBV21-1	-	TRBJ1-1	-	CASSKSLRGHTEAFF	TGTGCCAGCAGCAAATCCCTGAGAGGGCACACTGAAGCTTTCTTT
TRBV7-2	-	TRBJ1-2	-	CASSLEVGGDYGYTF	TGTGCCAGCAGCTTAGAGGTTGGGGGCGACTATGGCTACACCTTC
TRBV4-3	-	TRBJ2-2	TRBD2	CASSLGTKFELYTGELFF	TGCGCCAGCAGCCTTGGGACTAAATTTGAATTATACACCGGGGAGCTGTTTTTT
TRBV11-2	-	TRBJ2-5	-	CASSPTGNQETQYF	TGTGCCAGCAGCCCCACAGGGAACCAAGAGACCCAGTACTTC
TRBV5-4	-	TRBJ1-1	TRBD1	CASSSTGGEAFF	TGTGCCAGCAGCTCGACAGGGGGTGAAGCTTTCTTT
TRBV27	-	TRBJ1-2	TRBD1	CASRGQGTYGYTF	TGTGCCAGCAGGGGACAGGGGACGTATGGCTACACCTTC